The clone carrying this TCR beta chain was found many times. As yet, its antigen is unknown. The CDR3 has 18 amino acids. Germline V gene sequence: CDR1 SNHLY, CDR2 FYNNEI. V shed 1 base and J 1 base; nucleotides not matched to a gene: 6. Unique molecular identifiers were added to individual cDNA molecules. MiXCR, run by TCRdb on the 5' RACE reads, gives a single entry per CDR3 protein. The table lists 70,000 or so distinct CDR3 sequences, roughly a tenth of them singletons. The data were taken from a study of early T cells in non-severe SARS-CoV-2 infection. Study in general: Chains were not paired, and sequencing was done on bulk RNA from unsorted whole blood. The study, taken as a whole, reports: There was a bias toward anti-spike CD8 responses in VDJdb matching, which missed private and CD4 specificities.

The chain combines TRBV2 with TRBJ2-6; 8 bases line up with TRBD1. This TCR derives from an adult who was a healthcare worker with PCR-confirmed SARS-CoV-2 infection or an uninfected control (not recorded which). The specimen was whole blood, collected at baseline. In DNA, the CDR3 is TGTGCCAGCAGTGAAGGGACAGGGATCCCTTCTGGGGCCAACGTCCTGACTTTC. Its protein is CASSEGTGIPSGANVLTF.